This T cell receptor (beta chain) appears in the sequencing data of a study of neurological immune-mediated disorders. Points from the study as a whole: Across subjects, expanded clones had no CDR3 amino acid sequences in common, pointing to private repertoires in all groups.

By 5'RACE with 10-nucleotide random UMIs, the cDNA was made. TCRdb recomputed calls from the 5' RACE reads with MiXCR, one row per CDR3 protein. The data contain some 42,000 distinct CDR3 sequences, around a tenth of them singletons. This clonotype was recorded many times. What it binds is unknown. For sorted libraries, the input was about 1 million CD4+ or CD8+ T cells. This CDR3 contains 14 residues. The germline CDR1 and CDR2 sequences are SGHRS and YFSETQ. V dropped 4 bases and J dropped 10; count of bases not matched to a gene: 6. The material sequenced was CD4+ T cells from blood. This TCR came from a woman aged 30 to 39 with HTLV-1-associated myelopathy (HAM/TSP). The chain couples TRBV5-1 to TRBJ1-4; 11 bases are shared with TRBD1. The DNA of the CDR3 is TGCGCCAGCAGCGACCGGGACAGGGGGGCAAAACTGTTTTTT. Residues: CASSDRDRGAKLFF.